The TCR beta chain described here comes from a study of cytomegalovirus exposure and HLA in healthy donors. As for this clone: The antigen is unknown.

Whole-study findings and limits: In a later analysis, a missense DCLRE1C variant was linked to TCR beta V- and J-gene trimming.

PCR involved 60 Vbeta and 13 Jbeta primers. Profiling relied on immunoSEQ multiplex PCR, and the TCRdb table lists in-frame clones only, not all of them. The table shows around 200,000 clones, with approximately 85% occurring only once. With V trimmed by 2 bases and J by 2 bases, 6 bases remained unmatched. Germline V lookup: CDR1 GTSNPN, CDR2 SVGIG (reference sequence). This CDR3 spans 15 amino acids. The specimen was PBMCs. The receptor comes from a woman in her forties or fifties in good health and CMV-seronegative. V gene TRBV30 combines with J gene TRBJ2-1; 7 nucleotides agree with TRBD2. The CDR3 loop reads CAWSREGLPYNEQFF. The DNA for the CDR3 is TGTGCCTGGAGTAGGGAGGGACTACCCTACAATGAGCAGTTCTTC.